The rows below give T cell receptor beta chains drawn from one sample of a study of T cell responses to AZD1222 COVID-19 vaccine. The method was immunoSEQ multiplex PCR; TCRdb's version includes in-frame clones alone and lacks a portion of them. The repertoire holds 150,000 to 200,000 clones, with 88% as singletons. Source: peripheral blood, taken on day 0 of AZD1222 vaccination. These receptors were collected from an adult in good health. The CDR3 runs from the conserved cysteine through the conserved F or W. Each record gives: J gene, D gene, V gene, clone size, CDR3 protein, CDR3 DNA. D genes are given only for firm matches. A clone size is listed for some rows: how often the clone was seen (once, few, many), or a class if it is expanded.

TRBJ2-5 | NA | TRBV28 | NA | CASSLVGAPETQYF | TGTGCCAGCAGTCTTGTGGGGGCCCCGGAGACCCAGTACTTC
TRBJ2-7 | TRBD1 | TRBV30 | NA | CAWGQGMYEQYF | TGTGCCTGGGGACAGGGGATGTACGAGCAGTACTTC
TRBJ1-2 | NA | TRBV6-5 | NA | CASSYSSEGFYGYTF | TGTGCCAGCAGTTACTCCTCTGAAGGGTTTTATGGCTACACCTTC
TRBJ1-2 | NA | TRBV6-5 | once | CASWGNNYGYTF | TGTGCCAGCTGGGGCAATAACTATGGCTACACCTTC
TRBJ1-6 | TRBD1 | TRBV28 | NA | CASSPNRGLSPLHF | TGTGCCAGCAGTCCCAACAGGGGGCTATCACCCCTCCACTTT
TRBJ2-2 | NA | TRBV7-9 | NA | CASSRETTGELFF | TGTGCCAGCAGCCGAGAAACGACCGGGGAGCTGTTTTTT
TRBJ2-2 | NA | TRBV13 | NA | CASSPQDTPTNTGELFF | TGTGCCAGCAGCCCACAGGACACGCCAACGAACACCGGGGAGCTGTTTTTT
TRBJ1-5 | NA | TRBV5-1 | NA | CASSLAGMSNQPQHF | TGCGCCAGCAGCTTGGCGGGGATGAGCAATCAGCCCCAGCATTTT
TRBJ1-1 | TRBD1 | TRBV7-9 | NA | CASSSLRNDRGQYAFF | TGTGCCAGCAGCTCACTTCGGAATGACAGGGGGCAATATGCTTTCTTT
TRBJ1-4 | NA | TRBV7-9 | NA | CASSSPSLLGEKLFF | TGTGCCAGCAGCTCCCCCAGCCTTCTCGGCGAAAAACTGTTTTTT
TRBJ2-5 | TRBD1 | TRBV28 | NA | CASQQGAGKTQYF | TGTGCCAGCCAACAGGGGGCAGGGAAGACCCAGTACTTC
TRBJ1-2 | NA | TRBV27 | NA | CASSGSGTLGTANYGYTF | TGTGCCAGCAGTGGATCCGGGACACTCGGAACCGCGAACTATGGCTACACCTTC
TRBJ2-1 | TRBD2 | TRBV27 | NA | CASRPRGGRAGEQFF | TGTGCCAGCAGACCCCGCGGCGGGAGGGCCGGTGAGCAGTTCTTC
TRBJ1-1 | NA | TRBV5-6 | few | CASSPVGRALYTEAFF | TGTGCCAGCAGCCCCGTGGGAAGGGCCTTGTACACTGAAGCTTTCTTT
TRBJ2-6 | TRBD1 | TRBV7-3 | once | CASSDQGAAGANVLTF | TGTGCCAGCAGCGACCAGGGGGCAGCTGGGGCCAACGTCCTGACTTTC
TRBJ2-1 | NA | TRBV7-9 | NA | CASSLIIPNEQFF | TGTGCCAGCAGCTTAATCATCCCCAATGAGCAGTTCTTC
TRBJ1-2 | NA | TRBV6-2/TRBV6-3 | NA | CASSYSAAIYGYTF | TGTGCCAGCAGTTACTCAGCAGCAATCTATGGCTACACCTTC
TRBJ1-1 | NA | TRBV19 | once | CASSIDLDSDFGFF | TGTGCCAGTAGTATAGATCTAGATTCAGATTTTGGTTTCTTT
TRBJ2-3 | NA | TRBV20-1 | NA | CTPDTQYF | TGCACCCCTGATACGCAGTATTTT
TRBJ1-5 | NA | TRBV4-2 | NA | CASSQGHQPQHF | TGTGCCAGCAGCCAAGGGCATCAGCCCCAGCATTTT
TRBJ1-2 | NA | TRBV5-6 | once | CASSLDTAYPGYTF | TGTGCCAGCAGCTTGGATACAGCATACCCTGGCTACACCTTC
TRBJ2-2 | NA | TRBV5-1 | NA | CASSSAVGDTGELFF | TGCGCCAGCAGTTCCGCGGTGGGGGACACCGGGGAGCTGTTTTTT
TRBJ2-5 | NA | TRBV11-3 | NA | CASSEGPQSLGETQYF | TGTGCCAGCAGTGAGGGACCTCAGAGTCTTGGAGAGACCCAGTACTTC
TRBJ1-1 | NA | TRBV29-1 | NA | CSVVGTEGREAFF | TGCAGCGTTGTCGGGACCGAGGGTAGAGAAGCTTTCTTT
TRBJ2-4 | TRBD2 | TRBV19 | NA | CASSAPQREGSGKNIQYF | TGTGCCAGTAGTGCCCCTCAGCGGGAGGGCTCGGGGAAAAACATTCAGTACTTC
TRBJ2-3 | NA | TRBV7-3 | NA | CASSYSTDTQYF | TGTGCCAGCAGCTATAGCACAGATACGCAGTATTTT
TRBJ2-5 | NA | TRBV10-2 | NA | CASSEVGPGAQYF | TGCGCCAGCAGTGAGGTGGGGCCCGGGGCCCAGTACTTC
TRBJ1-4 | TRBD1 | TRBV13 | few | CASSWGQTNEKLFF | TGTGCCAGCAGCTGGGGACAGACAAATGAAAAACTGTTTTTT
TRBJ2-1 | TRBD2 | TRBV28 | NA | CASTVPGGGQDNEQFF | TGTGCCAGCACCGTGCCCGGCGGGGGGCAGGACAATGAGCAGTTCTTC
TRBJ2-1 | NA | TRBV11-3 | NA | CASGQSSYNEQFF | TGTGCCAGTGGACAGAGCTCCTACAATGAGCAGTTCTTC
TRBJ1-5 | NA | TRBV27 | NA | CASSLSGVGQPQHF | TGTGCCAGCAGTCTCTCAGGGGTGGGTCAGCCCCAGCATTTT
TRBJ2-7 | NA | TRBV6-1 | NA | CAGSESGRISYEQYF | TGTGCCGGCAGTGAATCGGGCAGGATCTCCTACGAGCAGTACTTC
TRBJ1-6 | NA | TRBV2 | NA | CAYSESSYNSPLHF | TGTGCCTACTCGGAGAGCTCCTATAATTCACCCCTCCACTTT
TRBJ2-2 | NA | TRBV4-3 | NA | CASSHVGGTGELFF | TGCGCCAGCAGCCACGTAGGGGGCACCGGGGAGCTGTTTTTT
TRBJ1-1 | NA | TRBV3-1/TRBV3-2 | NA | CASSQLAGAMNTEAFF | TGTGCCAGCAGCCAGCTGGCAGGGGCTATGAACACTGAAGCTTTCTTT
TRBJ1-5 | TRBD1 | TRBV2 | few | CASSPQGGNQPQHF | TGTGCCAGCAGCCCTCAGGGGGGCAATCAGCCCCAGCATTTT
TRBJ2-7 | NA | TRBV3-1/TRBV3-2 | NA | CASSPQGRTNREQYF | TGTGCCAGCAGCCCCCAGGGGCGGACAAACAGGGAGCAGTACTTC
TRBJ1-2 | NA | TRBV12-3/TRBV12-4 | NA | CASANRLDYGYTF | TGTGCCAGCGCGAATCGTCTGGACTATGGCTACACCTTC
TRBJ1-5 | TRBD1 | TRBV10-3 | NA | CAISESPDRVSNQPQHF | TGTGCCATCAGTGAGTCGCCGGACAGGGTGAGCAATCAGCCCCAGCATTTT
TRBJ2-7 | NA | TRBV19 | NA | CASSENPAGATYEQYF | TGTGCCAGTAGCGAAAACCCGGCAGGGGCAACCTACGAGCAGTACTTC
TRBJ1-1 | TRBD1 | TRBV20-1 | once | CSASNLGTGGTEAFF | TGCAGTGCTAGTAATCTTGGGACAGGGGGCACTGAAGCTTTCTTT
TRBJ1-2 | NA | TRBV6-5 | NA | CASTSGTRGGYTF | TGTGCCAGCACTTCAGGGACTCGGGGTGGCTACACCTTC
TRBJ1-6 | NA | TRBV11-2 | few | CASSLEGAGSPLHF | TGTGCCAGCAGCTTAGAAGGGGCCGGATCACCCCTCCACTTT
TRBJ1-2 | NA | TRBV5-1 | NA | CASSLDLTVGYTF | TGCGCCAGCAGCTTAGATTTGACCGTCGGTTACACCTTC
TRBJ1-1 | NA | TRBV11-2 | NA | CASSLVPGTWNTEAFF | TGTGCCAGCAGCTTAGTACCAGGGACCTGGAACACTGAAGCTTTCTTT
TRBJ1-6 | NA | TRBV19 | NA | CASGWSYNSPLHF | TGTGCCAGTGGGTGGTCCTATAATTCACCCCTCCACTTT
TRBJ2-5 | NA | TRBV2 | NA | CASSFRETQYF | TGTGCCAGCAGTTTTAGAGAGACCCAGTACTTC
TRBJ2-1 | NA | TRBV28 | NA | CASSPRNEQFF | TGTGCCAGCAGTCCCCGCAATGAGCAGTTCTTC
TRBJ2-7 | NA | TRBV6-5 | NA | CASAPSGVGGHEQYF | TGTGCCAGCGCACCCTCCGGGGTCGGGGGACACGAGCAGTACTTC
TRBJ2-7 | NA | TRBV28 | once | CASSLPRGSSYEQYF | TGTGCCAGCAGTCTACCTCGGGGGAGCTCCTACGAGCAGTACTTC
TRBJ2-1 | TRBD2 | TRBV11-3 | NA | CASSFSSGSYEQFF | TGTGCCAGCAGCTTTTCTAGCGGGAGTTATGAGCAGTTCTTC
TRBJ1-5 | NA | TRBV6-5 | NA | CATRSGAVQPQHF | TGTGCCACCCGCTCCGGGGCGGTACAGCCCCAGCATTTT
TRBJ2-7 | TRBD1 | TRBV5-5 | NA | CASSPQGAGTGGHEQYF | TGTGCCAGCAGCCCACAAGGGGCCGGGACAGGGGGTCACGAGCAGTACTTC
TRBJ2-3 | NA | TRBV4-3 | NA | CASSQDSATDTQYF | TGCGCCAGCAGCCAAGATTCGGCGACAGATACGCAGTATTTT